The 26 T cell receptor beta chains presented below share a single source sample, sequenced in a study of CD8 T cells in Susac syndrome. RNA, at roughly 0.5 to 1 ug, was reverse transcribed with random hexamers. TCRdb itself ran the immunoSEQ multiplex PCR reads through MiXCR, one entry per CDR3 protein. The data contain more than 150,000 distinct CDR3 sequences, approximately 94% of them singletons. The sample comprised CD8+ T cells from PBMCs. These TCRs come from a human donor with multiple sclerosis.

DNA for the CDR3: TGTGCCAGCAGTTACTCCGGGACAGGGTCTGAAGCTTTCTTT. Its protein is CASSYSGTGSEAFF. J is TRBJ1-1 and V is TRBV6-6; 9 bases are shared with TRBD1. The CDR3 runs to 14 residues. Germline V gene data show CDR1 as MNHNY and CDR2 as SVGAGI (reference sequence). The V gene end was trimmed by 0 bases and the J gene end by 6 bases; junction bases not matched to a gene: 2.

The chain has TRBV29-1 and TRBJ1-1, with 11 bases lining up with TRBD1. Unmatched junction bases numbered 5, after V lost 5 bases and J lost 3 bases. The CDR3 spans 14 residues. The germline V gene encodes CDR1 SQVTM and CDR2 ANQGSEA. The CDR3 DNA follows: TGCAGCGTTTATAGGACAGGGGGCGACACTGAAGCTTTCTTT. This sequence encodes CSVYRTGGDTEAFF.

The V and J genes are TRBV5-1 and TRBJ2-1, with 8 bases lining up with TRBD1. The CDR3 is 15 amino acids. J gave up 5 bases and V 3 bases, and 7 bases lay outside the gene matches. Germline CDR1 and CDR2: SGHRS and YFSETQ. The CDR3 protein is CASSYRDRSNNEQFF. In DNA, the CDR3 is TGCGCCAGCAGCTACCGGGACAGGAGTAACAATGAGCAGTTCTTC. Full variable domain (missing parts from reference TRBV5-1 and TRBJ2-1): KAGVTQTPRYLIKTRGQQVTLSCSPISGHRSVSWYQQTPGQGLQFLFEYFSETQRNKGNFPGRFSGRQFSNSRSEMNVSTLELGDSALYLCASSYRDRSNNEQFFGPGTRLTVL.

The rearrangement links TRBV9 to TRBJ2-5; D unclear. Trimming left V 3 bases short and J 0 bases short, with 12 bases between. The CDR3 has 15 amino acids. The V gene's germline CDR1 is SGDLS and CDR2 YYNGEE. The CDR3 region is CASSASSAYQETQYF. In DNA form, the CDR3 reads TGTGCCAGCAGCGCGTCCTCAGCCTACCAAGAGACCCAGTACTTC.

V usage is TRBV7-9 and J usage is TRBJ2-1, with D possibly being TRBD1 (5 bases). This CDR3 is 15 amino acids long. V lost 5 bases and J 0 bases, leaving 11 bases between the germline ends. Germline V CDR1 and CDR2: SEHNR, FQNEAQ (reference sequence). The CDR3 region has the DNA TGTGCCAGCAGCGAGACAGCAAGCTCCTACAATGAGCAGTTCTTC. Amino acids: CASSETASSYNEQFF.

The gene calls are TRBV30 and TRBJ2-7; D call uncertain. This CDR3 spans 11 amino acids. Germline loops: CDR1 GTSNPN, CDR2 SVGIG (reference sequence). Deletions cut 0 bases from V and 2 bases from J, with 2 bases between. CDR3 loop: CAWSVTYEQYF. CDR3 in DNA: TGTGCCTGGAGTGTGACCTACGAGCAGTACTTC. The variable domain in full, with the rest retrieved from reference TRBV30 and TRBJ2-7, is SQTIHQWPATLVQPVGSPLSLECTVEGTSNPNLYWYRQAAGRGLQLLFYSVGIGQISSEVPQNLSASRPQDRQFILSSKKLLLSDSGFYLCAWSVTYEQYFGPGTRLTVT.

The chain recombines TRBV7-8 with TRBJ1-2; perhaps TRBD1 as D (6 bases). The length of the CDR3 is 19 residues. Trimming took 1 base from V and 8 from J, leaving 29 bases between them. Germline CDR1 reads SGHVS; CDR2 reads FQNEAQ. In DNA form, the CDR3 reads TGTGCCAGCAGCTTAGATGCCGGGACATCCGGCTATAGGGCGAGAGGCTACACCTTC. It encodes CASSLDAGTSGYRARGYTF.

The chain uses TRBV3-1 and TRBJ2-5; a weak D match, TRBD2 (6 bases). Germline CDR1 reads LGHDT; CDR2 reads YNNKEL (reference sequence). Trimming removed 2 bases from V and 4 bases from J, with 14 bases in between. The CDR3 totals 15 residues. The CDR3 region is CASSQPAGGGETQYF. DNA for the CDR3: TGTGCCAGCAGCCAACCGGCCGGGGGAGGAGAGACCCAGTACTTC.

The chain recombines TRBV3-1 with TRBJ2-5; maybe TRBD2 (6 bases). CDR3 length: 19 amino acids. V gave up 1 base and J gave up 4 bases, with 25 bases separating them. The germline CDR1 and CDR2 sequences are LGHDT and YNNKEL (reference sequence). CDR3 residues: CASSQVGGSPSAVLETQYF. CDR3 DNA sequence: TGTGCCAGCAGCCAAGTAGGCGGTTCGCCTAGCGCGGTTTTAGAGACCCAGTACTTC.

The chain employs TRBV12-3 or TRBV12-4 and TRBJ2-7; D is possibly TRBD1 (8 bases). The CDR3 runs to 19 residues. V shed 10 bases and J shed 4 bases, with 35 bases lying between them. The CDR3 region has the DNA TGTGCCACCGGCCGGGGGGACAGGACCCAGTTAACTCTACCTTACGAGCAGTACTTC. Amino acids: CATGRGDRTQLTLPYEQYF.

The V gene is TRBV12-3 or TRBV12-4, the J gene TRBJ1-2; 8 bases map to TRBD1. This CDR3 has 13 amino acids. CDR3 coding DNA: TGTGCTCCCGTACCCCGGACAGGGAACGGCTACACCTTC. Its protein product is CAPVPRTGNGYTF.

The V gene is TRBV27, the J gene TRBJ2-7, with D hard to call. Trimming removed 6 bases from V and 3 bases from J, with 15 bases in between. Germline loops: CDR1 MNHEY, CDR2 SMNVEV (reference sequence). The CDR3 is made up of 14 amino acids. CDR3 sequence reads: CASSRSSGNYEQYF. The CDR3 nucleotides read TGTGCCAGCAGCCGATCGTCGGGTAACTACGAGCAGTACTTC.

The chain carries TRBV13 and TRBJ2-5; 9 positions match TRBD2. CDR3 length: 15 amino acids. V lost 5 bases to trimming and J lost 5 bases; unmatched junction nucleotides: 9. Germline CDR1 is PRHDT and CDR2 is FYEKMQ (reference sequence). The CDR3 here is CASSPSGGTPETQYF. DNA for the CDR3: TGTGCCAGCAGCCCCAGCGGGGGGACCCCCGAGACCCAGTACTTC. Full variable domain (outside the CDR3, taken from reference TRBV13 and TRBJ2-5): AAGVIQSPRHLIKEKRETATLKCYPIPRHDTVYWYQQGPGQDPQFLISFYEKMQSDKGSIPDRFSAQQFSDYHSELNMSSLELGDSALYFCASSPSGGTPETQYFGPGTRLLVL.

The rearrangement joins TRBV9 to TRBJ1-4, with D possibly being TRBD1 (6 bases). Trimming took off 3 bases at V and 3 bases at J, with 9 bases between the two ends. The CDR3 consists of 14 residues. Germline lookup yields CDR1 SGDLS and CDR2 YYNGEE. The chain's CDR3 is CASSAQGSNEKLFF. DNA of the CDR3: TGTGCCAGCAGCGCACAGGGATCTAATGAAAAACTGTTTTTT. Full variable domain (outside the CDR3, taken from reference TRBV9 and TRBJ1-4): DSGVTQTPKHLITATGQRVTLRCSPRSGDLSVYWYQQSLDQGLQFLIQYYNGEERAKGNILERFSAQQFPDLHSELNLSSLELGDSALYFCASSAQGSNEKLFFGSGTQLSVL.

This chain joins TRBV27 and TRBJ1-2, with TRBD1 matching over 10 bases. The CDR3 contains 17 residues. The trim removed 4 bases at V and 4 bases at J, leaving 12 bases unmatched. In germline, CDR1 is MNHEY, CDR2 SMNVEV (reference sequence). The CDR3 here is CASSSTGGAVSGYGYTF. CDR3 DNA: TGTGCCAGCAGTTCGACAGGGGGCGCCGTCTCGGGCTATGGCTACACCTTC.

This clonotype came up once. The chain recombines TRBV15 with TRBJ2-7; possibly TRBD1 or TRBD2 for D (5 bases each). CDR1 LNHNV and CDR2 YYDKDF come from the germline V gene (reference sequence). The CDR3 totals 13 residues. Trimming removed 0 bases at V and 6 bases at J, with 9 bases between. The CDR3 DNA reads TGTGCCACCAGCAGAGATACGGGGACCGAGCAGTACTTC. Translated: CATSRDTGTEQYF. The variable domain in full, completed from reference TRBV15 and TRBJ2-7, reads DAMVIQNPRYQVTQFGKPVTLSCSQTLNHNVMYWYQQKSSQAPKLLFHYYDKDFNNEADTPDNFQSRRPNTSFCFLDIRSPGLGDTAMYLCATSRDTGTEQYFGPGTRLTVT.

The chain joins TRBV13 to TRBJ2-2, with TRBD1 identical over 7 bases. This CDR3 spans 17 amino acids. The V gene's germline CDR1 is PRHDT and CDR2 FYEKMQ (reference sequence). V was clipped by 1 base and J by 3 bases; unmatched bases: 8. The CDR3 loop reads CASSLVRGGADTGELFF. In DNA form, the CDR3 reads TGTGCCAGCAGCTTAGTCCGAGGGGGCGCGGACACCGGGGAGCTGTTTTTT.

The gene calls are TRBV20-1 and TRBJ2-3; a weak D match, TRBD1 (5 bases). Trimming took 4 bases from V and 1 from J, leaving 9 bases between them. The CDR3 covers 13 residues. CDR1 and CDR2 from the germline V gene are DFQATT and SNEGSKA (reference sequence). Here the CDR3 reads CSANRPGTDTQYF. CDR3 DNA: TGCAGTGCTAACAGGCCCGGCACAGATACGCAGTATTTT.

The chain joins TRBV7-9 to TRBJ2-5; possibly TRBD1 for D (5 bases). Germline values: CDR1 SEHNR, CDR2 FQNEAQ (reference sequence). This CDR3 comprises 14 residues. V lost 3 bases, J lost 7 bases, and 15 bases lay in between. The CDR3 sequence is CASSFLQGGGTQYF. Here the CDR3 DNA reads TGTGCCAGCAGCTTTTTGCAGGGCGGTGGGACCCAGTACTTC.

The chain carries TRBV2 and TRBJ1-5; perhaps TRBD1 as D (5 bases). Trimming took 6 bases from V and 11 from J, leaving 11 bases between them. The CDR3 has 11 residues. Germline V gene lookup returns CDR1 SNHLY and CDR2 FYNNEI. The CDR3 DNA is TGTGCCAGCAGAGGGGACTGGACCCAGCATTTT. It codes for CASRGDWTQHF.

This chain uses TRBV7-9 with TRBJ1-2, with D perhaps TRBD1 (6 bases). The CDR3 extends over 17 amino acids. V was cut by 5 bases and J by 3 bases, with 22 bases left in between. Per the germline V gene, CDR1 is SEHNR and CDR2 is FQNEAQ (reference sequence). As DNA, the CDR3 is TGTGCCAGCAGCGGACAAGTAACCGGGACACCAGACTATGGCTACACCTTC. Protein: CASSGQVTGTPDYGYTF.

The chain employs TRBV28 and TRBJ1-2; TRBD1 matches at 9 bases. The J segment lost 3 bases and the V segment lost 8 bases, leaving 13 bases of the junction unmatched. In germline, CDR1 is MDHEN, CDR2 SYDVKM. This CDR3 has 16 amino acids. Written as DNA, the CDR3 is TGTGCCAGCTCTGGGGGACAGGGCTTTTTTCACTATGGCTACACCTTC. Protein product: CASSGGQGFFHYGYTF.

V and J are TRBV6-2 or TRBV6-3 and TRBJ1-5; 8 bases align to TRBD1. Per the germline V gene, CDR1 is MNHEY and CDR2 is SVGEGT. There are 15 residues in the CDR3. V dropped 6 bases and J dropped 7; count of bases not matched to a gene: 11. CDR3 nucleotides: TGTGCCAGCAGCCGCCTTCAGGGGGCTGGGCAGCCCCAGCATTTT. Its protein is CASSRLQGAGQPQHF.

The V call is TRBV6-4, the J call TRBJ1-1, with D perhaps TRBD1 (5 bases). V lost 2 bases and J 2 bases, leaving 6 bases between the germline ends. Per germline, CDR1 MRHNA and CDR2 SNTAGT. This CDR3 is built from 13 residues. The CDR3 DNA reads TGTGCCAGCAGTGACCGGGACAACACTGAAGCTTTCTTT. It yields the protein CASSDRDNTEAFF.

The chain carries TRBV29-1 and TRBJ2-1; D gene ambiguous. The CDR3 runs 15 residues. Germline V gene sequence: CDR1 SQVTM, CDR2 ANQGSEA. The germline V and J ends were trimmed by 3 bases and 2 bases, with 14 bases remaining between them. CDR3: CSVDTGVHTYNEQFF. The CDR3 DNA reads TGCAGCGTTGACACTGGGGTCCATACCTACAATGAGCAGTTCTTC.

The chain combines TRBV19 with TRBJ2-3, with D possibly TRBD2 on 5 matching bases. This CDR3 spans 15 amino acids. Trimming took off 3 bases at V and 3 bases at J, with 13 bases between the two ends. Germline CDR1 reads LNHDA; CDR2 reads SQIVND (reference sequence). The CDR3 protein is CASSITPRGTDTQYF. The CDR3 DNA sequence: TGTGCCAGTAGTATCACCCCGAGAGGGACAGATACGCAGTATTTT.